These 18 T cell receptor beta chains came from one sample sequenced in a study of blood T cell repertoires in COVID-19 (TCRdb year 2020). The protocol used for the library was the immunoSEQ multiplex PCR assay. TCRdb limited this immuneACCESS table to in-frame rearrangements with V and J called. A share of clones is missing; checked studies link under half to unresolved V genes, and the rest is unexplained. The sample profile shows some 200,000 clones; more than 75% of them were found once. The ten largest clones represent about 6% of the sample. The sample taken for sequencing was peripheral blood. Source of these receptors: a man at least 80 years old with acute or convalescent COVID-19.

The chain uses TRBV6-5 and TRBJ1-2; D gene unclear. Trimming pared 7 bases from V and 2 bases from J, leaving 8 bases between. Germline CDR1 is MNHEY and CDR2 is SVGAGI. The CDR3 length is 12 residues. The CDR3 sequence is CASTEFNYGYTF. In DNA form, the CDR3 reads TGTGCCAGCACGGAGTTCAACTATGGCTACACCTTC.

This clone was seen only once. The chain joins TRBV19 to TRBJ1-5; 8 positions agree with TRBD1. The CDR3 contains 15 residues. V was clipped by 5 bases and J by 6 bases; unmatched bases: 9. The germline V gene encodes CDR1 LNHDA and CDR2 SQIVND (reference sequence). The CDR3 DNA reads TGTGCCAGTAGTGTATTGCTCAGGGGGCTTCAGCCCCAGCATTTT. Its translation: CASSVLLRGLQPQHF.

This sequence joins TRBV21-1 and TRBJ2-5; whether TRBD1, the table's D call, matches the DNA was not checked. TRBV21-1 is designated a pseudogene. The CDR3 length is 14 residues. In DNA form, the CDR3 reads TGTGCCAGCAACTCCGGGACAGGGCAAGAGACCCAGTACTTC. Encoded protein: CASNSGTGQETQYF.

The CDR3, as DNA: TGTGCCAGTAAAGGCGGGAGTAGCCCAGATACGCAGTATTTT. Residues: CASKGGSSPDTQYF. The chain is built from TRBV19 and TRBJ2-3; 7 bases line up with TRBD2. The CDR3 has 14 amino acids. V shed 7 bases, J shed 4 bases, and the junction held 8 bases outside the gene matches. Germline V lookup: CDR1 LNHDA, CDR2 SQIVND (reference sequence).

V usage is TRBV18 and J usage is TRBJ2-5, with D possibly matching TRBD1 (6 bases). Trimming shortened V by 3 bases and J by 6 bases, and 14 bases separated the two germline ends. Germline V gene sequence: CDR1 KGHSH, CDR2 LQKENI. This CDR3 has 14 residues. DNA of the CDR3: TGTGCCAGCTCACCGGGAAGTCAGGGGAAGACCCAGTACTTC. Protein product: CASSPGSQGKTQYF.

This sequence joins TRBV7-3 and TRBJ1-2; 10 nucleotides match TRBD1. CDR1 SGHTA and CDR2 FQGTGA come from the germline V gene. This CDR3 is built from 14 residues. J lost 8 bases, V lost 0 bases, and 3 bases had no gene match. CDR3 amino acids: CASSLTETGGGYTF. The CDR3 DNA reads TGTGCCAGCAGCTTAACGGAGACAGGGGGCGGCTACACCTTC.

V usage is TRBV29-1 and J usage is TRBJ1-3, with TRBD1 as a possible D gene (5 bases). The germline V and J ends were trimmed by 0 bases and 2 bases, with 8 bases remaining between them. In germline, CDR1 is SQVTM, CDR2 ANQGSEA. The CDR3 spans 14 residues. The CDR3 nucleotides read TGCAGCGTTGAAGATTTCAGGGCTGGAAACACCATATATTTT. Translated, it gives CSVEDFRAGNTIYF. The whole variable domain, remainder taken from reference TRBV29-1 and TRBJ1-3, is SAVISQKPSRDICQRGTSLTIQCQVDSQVTMMFWYRQQPGQSLTLIATANQGSEATYESGFVIDKFPISRPNLTFSTLTVSNMSPEDSSIYLCSVEDFRAGNTIYFGEGSWLTVV.

This clone showed up just once. The chain couples TRBV6-5 to TRBJ2-3; TRBD2 agrees at 10 bases. The germline V gene encodes CDR1 MNHEY and CDR2 SVGAGI. This CDR3 is 14 amino acids long. With V trimmed by 11 bases and J by 2 bases, 7 bases remained unmatched. CDR3 protein: CAARTSGYTDTQYF. The CDR3 DNA follows: TGTGCCGCTAGGACTAGCGGATACACAGATACGCAGTATTTT.

The chain employs TRBV6-5 and TRBJ2-7; D remains unclear. CDR3 size: 15 residues. Trimming removed 2 bases at V and 3 bases at J, with 14 bases between. From germline, CDR1 is MNHEY and CDR2 SVGAGI. The CDR3 sequence is CASSYTSVHSYEQYF. CDR3 nucleotides: TGTGCCAGCAGTTACACCTCAGTTCACAGCTACGAGCAGTACTTC.

The genes are TRBV10-3 and TRBJ1-5; 7 nucleotides line up with TRBD1. V lost 0 bases and J lost 2; bases outside the gene matches: 10. In germline, CDR1 is ENHRY, CDR2 SYGVKD. The CDR3 loop spans 18 amino acids. The CDR3 loop reads CAISESVTGVGGNQPQHF. In DNA, the CDR3 is TGTGCCATCAGTGAGTCCGTTACAGGGGTGGGTGGCAATCAGCCCCAGCATTTT.

The V gene is TRBV3-1 (or the pseudogene TRBV3-2), the J gene TRBJ1-4; weak D call: TRBD1 (5 bases). The CDR3 extends over 16 amino acids. V was clipped by 0 bases and J by 5 bases, with 13 bases between them. Germline assignment: CDR1 LGHDT and CDR2 YNNKEL (reference sequence). CDR3 DNA sequence: TGTGCCAGCAGCCAAGATCTGGCAGGGAGGAATGAAAAACTGTTTTTT. Its protein is CASSQDLAGRNEKLFF.

The CDR3 DNA is TGTGCCAGCAGCTTGGCGGGATCTTCGGGCACTGAAGCTTTCTTT. Its protein product is CASSLAGSSGTEAFF. This chain connects TRBV11-2 to TRBJ1-1, with D unresolved. The V end was cut by 3 bases, the J end by 4 bases, with 15 bases between. This CDR3 has 15 residues. Germline V CDR1 and CDR2: SGHAT, FQNNGV.

The V call is TRBV5-5, the J call TRBJ2-7, with a tentative D call TRBD1 (6 bases). Germline values: CDR1 SGHKS, CDR2 YYEKEE (reference sequence). Trimming took 5 bases from V and 4 from J, leaving 13 bases between them. CDR3 length: 13 amino acids. The CDR3 DNA sequence: TGTGCCAGCAGTCTGGGACATTTGTACGAGCAGTACGTC. Translated, it gives CASSLGHLYEQYV.

This clone was seen just once. This sequence joins TRBV7-9 and TRBJ2-3, with 7 bases lining up with TRBD1. This CDR3 is built from 15 residues. Looked up from germline, CDR1 is SEHNR and CDR2 is FQNEAQ (reference sequence). V gave up 5 bases and J gave up 2 bases; unmatched junction bases: 7. In nucleotides, the CDR3 is TGTGCCAGCAGCCCGGGACAGCCAAACACAGATACGCAGTATTTT. Encoded protein: CASSPGQPNTDTQYF.

This sequence joins TRBV25-1 and TRBJ1-1, with a tentative D call TRBD1 (6 bases). This CDR3 region has 15 residues. Germline V gene sequence: CDR1 MGHDK, CDR2 SYGVNS. Trimming shortened V by 1 base and J by 1 base, and 10 bases separated the two germline ends. The CDR3 sequence is CASSESQQGNTEAFF. The CDR3 coding sequence is TGTGCCAGCAGTGAATCCCAACAGGGGAACACTGAAGCTTTCTTT.

The chain recombines TRBV12-5 with TRBJ1-2; D not certain. CDR1 is LGHNT, CDR2 FRNRAP, per germline. The V gene lost 6 bases and the J gene lost 4 bases, with 12 bases spanning the gap. This CDR3 has 13 amino acids. Here the CDR3 DNA reads TGTGCTAGTGGCCCCCTGGGGAGCTATGGCTACACCTTC. This translates into CASGPLGSYGYTF.

This clone was picked up a small number of times. The chain is built from TRBV19 and TRBJ1-1, with D possibly matching TRBD1 (5 bases). V was trimmed by 7 bases and J by 3 bases, leaving 12 bases between them. The CDR3 has 13 residues. CDR1 is LNHDA, CDR2 SQIVND, per germline (reference sequence). The CDR3 DNA reads as TGTGCCAGTAACTCCCAGGGCTACACTGAAGCTTTCTTT. Translation gives CASNSQGYTEAFF.

This rearrangement joins TRBV7-2 to TRBJ2-3; D is unresolved. This CDR3 spans 14 amino acids. The V end was cut by 5 bases, the J end by 11 bases, with 20 bases between. Per the germline V gene, CDR1 is SGHTA and CDR2 is FQGNSA. The CDR3 nucleotides read TGTGCCAGCAGCCCCGGTCGTACGGGTGGCGTGCAGTATTTT. This gives the protein CASSPGRTGGVQYF.